This TCR beta chain emerged from a study of regulatory T cells in long-lasting Graves disease. Time point denoted: newly diagnosed GD, antithyroid drugs for less than 3 months. Generation of the TCR library employed RNA extracted from PBMCs. To make TCR beta libraries, researchers used iRepertoire HTBI primers and Arm-PCR of CDR3 regions. Each CDR3 protein is one row after TCRdb ran MiXCR on the multiplex PCR reads. Of 530,000 or so distinct CDR3 sequences in the sample, roughly 14% were seen once. This clonotype has at least ten counts. Its antigen remains unidentified. Study observations and caveats: Newly diagnosed disease favored TRBV20-1 and TRBJ2-1 over persistent disease.

The germline gives CDR1 MNHEY, CDR2 SMNVEV (reference sequence). V was cut by 2 bases and J by 8 bases, with 12 bases left in between. The CDR3 is made up of 14 amino acids. These data were also reused for a study on T cells in Graves' hyperthyroidism and ophthalmopathy. As that report states: Patients with ophthalmopathy were separated from those with stable hyperthyroidism by a 13 V-J model.

The receptor was derived from a man aged 30-40 years with Graves disease. Sequencing used peripheral blood mononuclear cells (PBMCs), obtained at new diagnosis, from a patient treated with antithyroid drugs. This chain links TRBV27 with TRBJ1-4, with TRBD1 as a possible D gene (6 bases). The CDR3 DNA reads TGTGCCAGCAGTTTAGAACAGGGTGGGGAAAAACTGTTTTTT. Translation: CASSLEQGGEKLFF.